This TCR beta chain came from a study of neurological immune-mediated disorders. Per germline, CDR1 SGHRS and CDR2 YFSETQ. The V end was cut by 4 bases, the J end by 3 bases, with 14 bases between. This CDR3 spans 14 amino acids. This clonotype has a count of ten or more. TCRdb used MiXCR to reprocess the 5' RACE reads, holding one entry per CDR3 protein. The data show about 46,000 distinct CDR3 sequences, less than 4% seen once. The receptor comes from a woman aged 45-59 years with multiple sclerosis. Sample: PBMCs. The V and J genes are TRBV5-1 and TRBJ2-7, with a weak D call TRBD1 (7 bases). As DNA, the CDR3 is TGCGCCAGCAGCCCGGGGGACAGTGGCTACGAGCAGTACTTC. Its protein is CASSPGDSGYEQYF.